The 26 T cell receptor beta chains presented below share a single source sample, sequenced in a study of shared clonotypes between healthy human individuals. This table comes from immunoSEQ multiplex PCR, and its TCRdb copy is limited to in-frame clones, with some not included. The profile covers roughly 850,000 clones, with approximately 96% appearing a single time and less than 0.25% taken by the ten largest. Naivety among CD8 cells was defined by CD45RO negativity and positive CCR7 selection, thereby excluding terminally differentiated effector memory CD45RA+ cells. Sequenced: naive CD8+ T cells sorted from blood. Source of these receptors: a man aged 25-40 years in good health.

The CDR3 region has the DNA TGTGCCATCAGTGATATTGGGAGTACCCGGGAGCTGTTTTTT. Its protein product is CAISDIGSTRELFF. This chain connects TRBV10-3 to TRBJ2-2; the D gene is possibly TRBD2 (5 bases). The CDR3 runs 14 residues. V lost 3 bases and J 9 bases, leaving 14 bases between the germline ends. Germline loops: CDR1 ENHRY, CDR2 SYGVKD.

This chain connects TRBV21-1 to TRBJ2-1. TRBV21-1 has pseudogene status. This CDR3 has 16 residues. The CDR3 spells CASSKEFRGGGNEQFF. CDR3 DNA sequence: TGTGCCAGCAGCAAAGAGTTCAGGGGGGGAGGCAATGAGCAGTTCTTC.

About this clone itself: An end of the junction differs from the germline gene, which may be a read error. V and J are TRBV28 and TRBJ2-3, with 11 nucleotides matching TRBD2. Germline V CDR1 and CDR2: MDHEN, SYDVKM. The CDR3 contains 13 residues. Here the CDR3 reads CASSLRELAGASF. CDR3 DNA sequence: TGTGCCAGCAGCCTTAGGGAACTAGCGGGAGCGTCCTTT. The full variable domain, its missing parts supplied by reference TRBV28 and TRBJ2-3, is DVKVTQSSRYLVKRTGEKVFLECVQDMDHENMFWYRQDPGLGLRLIYFSYDVKMKEKGDIPEGYSVSREKKERFSLILESASTNQTSMYLCASSLRELAGASFGPGTRLTVL.

CDR3 nucleotide sequence: TGTGCCAGCAGCCAAGTATTGGGACAGTCTCACTATGGCTACACCTTC. Translating it yields CASSQVLGQSHYGYTF. The chain combines TRBV7-9 with TRBJ1-2; 7 bases match TRBD1. This CDR3 comprises 16 residues. Germline CDR1 is SEHNR and CDR2 is FQNEAQ (reference sequence). After removal of 5 bases from V and 3 bases from J, the junction contained 12 bases not matched to a gene.

V is TRBV6-5 and J is TRBJ2-5; 10 nucleotides line up with TRBD2. The junction had 7 bases not matched to a gene; V was cut back by 10 bases and J by 2 bases. The germline gives CDR1 MNHEY, CDR2 SVGAGI. The CDR3 loop spans 14 amino acids. The CDR3 region is CATRTSGRQETQYF. The CDR3 DNA sequence: TGTGCCACCCGGACTAGCGGCCGACAAGAGACCCAGTACTTC.

V gene TRBV2 combines with J gene TRBJ2-5, with D possibly being TRBD2 (6 bases). Germline V gene data show CDR1 as SNHLY and CDR2 as FYNNEI. CDR3 length equals 15 residues. V was shortened by 1 base and J by 2 bases, with 11 bases between the two germline ends. The CDR3 spells CASSEGRGRQETQYF. The CDR3 nucleotides are TGTGCCAGCAGTGAAGGGAGGGGCAGGCAAGAGACCCAGTACTTC.

Regarding this clone: This same CDR3 is encoded by further DNA sequences in the sample. The chain links TRBV11-2 to TRBJ2-7, with D unresolved. CDR3 length: 11 amino acids. Germline V gene lookup returns CDR1 SGHAT and CDR2 FQNNGV. Trimming cost V 5 bases and J 1 base, with 3 bases left between them. CDR3 amino acids: CASSESYEQYF. The CDR3 DNA reads as TGTGCCAGCAGCGAGTCCTACGAGCAGTACTTC.

This clone is a singleton in its sample. V and J are TRBV7-9 and TRBJ2-7; 8 bases are shared with TRBD1. The CDR3 consists of 15 residues. Germline V gene sequence: CDR1 SEHNR, CDR2 FQNEAQ (reference sequence). Germline trimming cut 4 bases from V and 3 bases from J; bases unmatched to any gene: 8. CDR3 sequence (DNA): TGTGCCAGCAGCTCTTCGGACAGGGAATACTACGAGCAGTACTTC. Its translation is CASSSSDREYYEQYF.

The rearrangement links TRBV6-5 to TRBJ1-5; TRBD1 is a possible D gene (5 bases). Trimming cost V 5 bases and J 6 bases, with 14 bases left between them. Germline lookup yields CDR1 MNHEY and CDR2 SVGAGI. The CDR3 is 14 residues long. The DNA for the CDR3 is TGTGCCAGCAGTGCGTGGGGGGTAGGTCAGCCCCAGCATTTT. Translating it yields CASSAWGVGQPQHF.

Written as DNA, the CDR3 is TGTGCCAGCAGCTTAGTGGGAGGGGACACTGAAGCTTTCTTT. This gives the protein CASSLVGGDTEAFF. This sequence joins TRBV11-2 and TRBJ1-1; D is possibly TRBD1 (5 bases). This CDR3 contains 14 residues. Germline assignment: CDR1 SGHAT and CDR2 FQNNGV. V gave up 1 base and J gave up 3 bases, with 9 bases separating them.

The V call is TRBV9, the J call TRBJ1-1; D possibly corresponds to TRBD1 (5 bases). The V end lost 4 bases, the J end lost 1 base, and 8 bases lay between the germline ends. The CDR3 loop spans 13 amino acids. CDR1 and CDR2 from the germline V gene are SGDLS and YYNGEE. The CDR3 reads CASSRGENTEAFF. Written as DNA, the CDR3 is TGTGCCAGCAGCAGAGGGGAGAACACTGAAGCTTTCTTT.

The chain links TRBV27 to TRBJ1-3; weak D call: TRBD1 (5 bases). CDR3 length: 14 residues. Deletions cut 5 bases from V and 3 bases from J, with 11 bases between. Germline values: CDR1 MNHEY, CDR2 SMNVEV (reference sequence). In DNA form, the CDR3 reads TGTGCCAGCAGTCAGCAGGGACTTGGAAACACCATATATTTT. Its protein is CASSQQGLGNTIYF.

This chain connects TRBV11-2 to TRBJ1-4, with 7 nucleotides matching TRBD1. The CDR3 sequence is 15 residues long. Unmatched junction bases numbered 6, after V lost 5 bases and J lost 3 bases. From germline, CDR1 is SGHAT and CDR2 FQNNGV. In DNA form, the CDR3 reads TGTGCCAGCAGCATGGGACAGCACTCTAATGAAAAACTGTTTTTT. Encoded protein: CASSMGQHSNEKLFF.

This chain links TRBV27 with TRBJ2-5; D is possibly TRBD1 (6 bases). V gave up 5 bases and J gave up 0 bases, with 16 bases separating them. The germline gives CDR1 MNHEY, CDR2 SMNVEV (reference sequence). CDR3 size: 16 residues. The CDR3 loop is CASSPRTALYQETQYF. The CDR3 DNA reads as TGTGCCAGCAGTCCCCGGACAGCTTTGTACCAAGAGACCCAGTACTTC.

The chain combines TRBV9 with TRBJ1-1; unclear D gene. V was shortened by 4 bases and J by 1 base, with 14 bases between the two germline ends. The germline gives CDR1 SGDLS, CDR2 YYNGEE. CDR3 size: 15 residues. CDR3 DNA: TGTGCCAGCAGCCCCCGAGAGGGATCGAACACTGAAGCTTTCTTT. Protein: CASSPREGSNTEAFF.

The rearrangement uses TRBV10-2 and TRBJ2-1; 8 bases are shared with TRBD1. This CDR3 has 12 residues. Germline V gene lookup returns CDR1 WSHSY and CDR2 SAAADI. V gave up 6 bases and J gave up 11 bases; unmatched junction bases: 6. This CDR3 reads CASSPQGAKQFF. The DNA for the CDR3 is TGCGCCAGCAGCCCTCAGGGGGCTAAGCAGTTCTTC.

The chain combines TRBV11-2 with TRBJ1-1, with unresolved D. Germline CDR1 SGHAT, CDR2 FQNNGV. There are 12 residues in the CDR3. The V end was cut by 3 bases, the J end by 1 base, with 3 bases between. CDR3 bases: TGTGCCAGCAGCTTCCCGAACACTGAAGCTTTCTTT. Encoded protein: CASSFPNTEAFF. Combining the CDR3 with reference TRBV11-2 and TRBJ1-1 gives the whole variable domain EAGVAQSPRYKIIEKRQSVAFWCNPISGHATLYWYQQILGQGPKLLIQFQNNGVVDDSQLPKDRFSAERLKGVDSTLKIQPAKLEDSAVYLCASSFPNTEAFFGQGTRLTVV.

For this clone: The sample contains more than one DNA sequence encoding this CDR3. The chain links TRBV7-8 to TRBJ2-7; D is tentatively TRBD1 or TRBD2 (5 bases each). The CDR3 consists of 14 residues. Germline V CDR1 and CDR2: SGHVS, FQNEAQ. V shed 0 bases and J shed 4 bases, with 10 bases lying between them. For the CDR3, the DNA is TGTGCCAGCAGCTTAGCGGGTGGGGGATACGAGCAGTACTTC. Protein: CASSLAGGGYEQYF.

This sequence joins TRBV12-1 and TRBJ2-5; TRBD1 was called by the table and not checked on the DNA. TRBV12-1 is termed a pseudogene. The CDR3 contains 15 residues. Here the CDR3 DNA reads TGTGCCAGCAGCATCCACCGCAGGGTGGAAGAGACCCAGTACTTC. Translating it yields CASSIHRRVEETQYF.

The gene calls are TRBV5-1 and TRBJ2-1; TRBD2 matches 8 bases. This CDR3 has 14 residues. Germline CDR1 is SGHRS and CDR2 is YFSETQ. J gave up 6 bases and V 0 bases, and 2 bases lay outside the gene matches. The CDR3, as DNA: TGCGCCAGCAGCTTGGCACTAGCGGTCAATGAGCAGTTCTTC. Protein product: CASSLALAVNEQFF.

This chain uses TRBV5-1 with TRBJ2-2; possible D gene TRBD2, 6 bases. The CDR3 length is 15 residues. Trimming pared 0 bases from V and 9 bases from J, leaving 15 bases between. Germline CDR1 reads SGHRS; CDR2 reads YFSETQ. The CDR3 sequence is CASSLAGGFNRELFF. In DNA form, the CDR3 reads TGCGCCAGCAGCTTGGCCGGAGGGTTCAACAGGGAGCTGTTTTTT.

This chain connects TRBV30 to TRBJ2-1; 8 bases map to TRBD2. V shed 7 bases and J 0 bases; nucleotides not matched to a gene: 14. This CDR3 comprises 17 residues. Per the germline V gene, CDR1 is GTSNPN and CDR2 is SVGIG (reference sequence). CDR3 region: CASQLAVPLLSYNEQFF. In DNA, the CDR3 is TGTGCCTCACAACTAGCGGTTCCTCTACTCTCCTACAATGAGCAGTTCTTC.

This clone appeared a single time. This chain links TRBV4-1 with TRBJ2-1, with 7 bases identical to TRBD1. In germline, CDR1 is MGHRA, CDR2 YSYEKL. The CDR3 consists of 16 residues. J gave up 3 bases and V 2 bases, and 7 bases lay outside the gene matches. CDR3 sequence: CASSQPGGAFYNEQFF. The CDR3, as DNA: TGCGCCAGCAGCCAACCAGGGGGTGCTTTCTACAATGAGCAGTTCTTC.

The V and J genes are TRBV9 and TRBJ2-7; tentative D call: TRBD2 (5 bases). Deletions cut 4 bases from V and 1 base from J, with 9 bases between. This CDR3 spans 13 amino acids. Germline CDR1 reads SGDLS; CDR2 reads YYNGEE. CDR3 coding DNA: TGTGCCAGCAGCTACGGGGTGTCCTACGAGCAGTACTTC. This encodes CASSYGVSYEQYF.

The CDR3 sequence: CASIRTSGRAQQFF. The DNA for the CDR3 is TGTGCCAGCATCAGGACTAGCGGGAGGGCCCAGCAGTTCTTC. This chain connects TRBV2 to TRBJ2-1; 15 bases fit TRBD2. Germline V gene sequence: CDR1 SNHLY, CDR2 FYNNEI. The CDR3 has 14 amino acids. Trimming at V came to 7 bases and at J to 11 bases, leaving 6 bases not matched to a gene.

This clone appeared once. The V gene is TRBV10-3, the J gene TRBJ1-2; a possible D gene is TRBD1 (6 bases). This CDR3 region has 14 residues. The V and J ends lost 0 bases and 4 bases respectively, with 9 bases between them. Germline V lookup: CDR1 ENHRY, CDR2 SYGVKD. Here the CDR3 reads CAISESQTGYGYTF. CDR3 DNA sequence: TGTGCCATCAGTGAGTCCCAGACAGGCTATGGCTACACCTTC.